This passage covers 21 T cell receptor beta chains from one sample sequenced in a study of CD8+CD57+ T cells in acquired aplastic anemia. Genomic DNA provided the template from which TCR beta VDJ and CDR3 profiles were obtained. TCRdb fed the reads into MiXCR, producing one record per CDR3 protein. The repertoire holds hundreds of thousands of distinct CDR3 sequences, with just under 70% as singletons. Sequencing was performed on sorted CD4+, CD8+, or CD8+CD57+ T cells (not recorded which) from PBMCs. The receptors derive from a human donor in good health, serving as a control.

The CDR3 loop reads CASSRAGGCYSPPLHF. CDR3 coding DNA: TGTGCCAGCAGCCGGGCAGGGGGATGCTATAGTCCACCCCTCCACTTT. The chain links TRBV14 to TRBJ1-6; 7 bases fit TRBD1. The CDR3 has 16 amino acids. V shed 4 bases, J shed 11 bases, and the junction held 14 bases outside the gene matches. Germline-derived CDR1 and CDR2 are SGHDN and FVKESK.

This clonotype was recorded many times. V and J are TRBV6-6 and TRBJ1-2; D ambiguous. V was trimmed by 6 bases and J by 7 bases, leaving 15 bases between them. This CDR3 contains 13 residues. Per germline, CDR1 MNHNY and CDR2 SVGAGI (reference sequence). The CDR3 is CASSSTLGSGYTF. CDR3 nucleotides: TGTGCCAGCAGCTCCACCCTCGGGAGTGGCTACACCTTC.

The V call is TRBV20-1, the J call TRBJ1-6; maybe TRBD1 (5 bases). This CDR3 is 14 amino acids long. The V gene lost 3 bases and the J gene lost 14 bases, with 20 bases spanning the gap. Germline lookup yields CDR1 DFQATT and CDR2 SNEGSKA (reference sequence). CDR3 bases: TGCAGTGCTAGGGACCGGAGGCAGGGTCGGGCCCTCCACTTT. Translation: CSARDRRQGRALHF.

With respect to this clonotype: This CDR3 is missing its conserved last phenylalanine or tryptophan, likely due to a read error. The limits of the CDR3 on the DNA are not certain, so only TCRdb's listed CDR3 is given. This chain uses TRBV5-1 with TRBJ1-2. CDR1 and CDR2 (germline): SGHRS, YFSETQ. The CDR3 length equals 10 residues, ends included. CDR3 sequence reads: CASSQEDTQY.

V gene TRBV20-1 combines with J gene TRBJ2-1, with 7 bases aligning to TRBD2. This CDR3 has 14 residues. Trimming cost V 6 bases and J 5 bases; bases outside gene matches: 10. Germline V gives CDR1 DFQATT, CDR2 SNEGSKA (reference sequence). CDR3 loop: CSANVGGENNEQFF. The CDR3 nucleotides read TGCAGTGCGAATGTGGGGGGGGAGAACAATGAGCAGTTCTTC.

The CDR3, as DNA: TGTGCCACCCGTCTATACTCGGGGGCCAACGTCCTGACTTTC. Its protein is CATRLYSGANVLTF. The V and J genes are TRBV7-2 and TRBJ2-6; D gene unclear. V lost 10 bases, J lost 4 bases, and 14 bases lay in between. Germline lookup yields CDR1 SGHTA and CDR2 FQGNSA. This CDR3 has 14 residues.

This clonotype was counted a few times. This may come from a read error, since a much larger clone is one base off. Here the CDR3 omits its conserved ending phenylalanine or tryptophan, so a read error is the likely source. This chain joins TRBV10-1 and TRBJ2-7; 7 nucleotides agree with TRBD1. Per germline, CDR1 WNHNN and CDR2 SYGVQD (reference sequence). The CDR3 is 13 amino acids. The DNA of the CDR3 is TGTGCCAGCAGAGACAGGGTTGTAAACGAGCAGTACCTC. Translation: CASRDRVVNEQYL.

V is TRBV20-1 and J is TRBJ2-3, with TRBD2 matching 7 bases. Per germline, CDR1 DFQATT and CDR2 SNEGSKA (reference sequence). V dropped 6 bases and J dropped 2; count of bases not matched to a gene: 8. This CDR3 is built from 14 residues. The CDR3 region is CSAAGTTHTDTQYF. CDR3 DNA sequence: TGCAGTGCAGCCGGGACTACGCACACAGATACGCAGTATTTT.

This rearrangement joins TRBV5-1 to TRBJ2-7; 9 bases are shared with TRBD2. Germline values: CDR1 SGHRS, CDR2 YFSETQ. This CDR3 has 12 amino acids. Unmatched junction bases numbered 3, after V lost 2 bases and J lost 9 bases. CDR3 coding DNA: TGCGCCAGCAGCTTCGAACTAGCGGGGCAGTACTTC. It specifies CASSFELAGQYF.

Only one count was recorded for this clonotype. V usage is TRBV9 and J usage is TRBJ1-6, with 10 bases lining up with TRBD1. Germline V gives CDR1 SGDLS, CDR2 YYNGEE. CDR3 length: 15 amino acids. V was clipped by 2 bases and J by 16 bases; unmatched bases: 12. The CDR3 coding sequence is TGTGCCAGCAGCGTCCATGACAGGGGGCTATACGAGCTCCACTTT. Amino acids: CASSVHDRGLYELHF.

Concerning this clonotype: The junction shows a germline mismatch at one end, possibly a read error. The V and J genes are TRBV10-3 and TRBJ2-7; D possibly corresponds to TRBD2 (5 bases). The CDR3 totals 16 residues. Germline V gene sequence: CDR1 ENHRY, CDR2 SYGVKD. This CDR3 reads CASSGALLEGTYEQYF. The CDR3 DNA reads TGTGCCAGCAGTGGAGCCCTACTAGAGGGCACCTACGAGCAGTACTTC.

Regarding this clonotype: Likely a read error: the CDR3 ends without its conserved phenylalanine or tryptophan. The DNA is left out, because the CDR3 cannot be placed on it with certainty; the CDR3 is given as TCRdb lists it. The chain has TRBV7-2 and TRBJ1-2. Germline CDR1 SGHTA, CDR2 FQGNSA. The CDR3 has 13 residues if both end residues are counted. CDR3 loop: CASSLGGGCGYNI.

The CDR3 here is CASTRSSYEQYF. The CDR3 region has the DNA TGTGCCAGCACTAGGTCATCTTACGAGCAGTACTTC. The gene calls are TRBV2 and TRBJ2-7, with D unresolved. Per the germline V gene, CDR1 is SNHLY and CDR2 is FYNNEI. The CDR3 covers 12 residues. Trimming removed 7 bases at V and 4 bases at J, with 11 bases between.

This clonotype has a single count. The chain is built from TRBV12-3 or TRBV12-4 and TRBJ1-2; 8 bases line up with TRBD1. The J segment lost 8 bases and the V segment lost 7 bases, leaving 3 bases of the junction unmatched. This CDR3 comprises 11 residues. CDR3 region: CASKRTGGYTF. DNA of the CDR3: TGTGCCAGCAAGAGGACAGGGGGCTACACCTTC.

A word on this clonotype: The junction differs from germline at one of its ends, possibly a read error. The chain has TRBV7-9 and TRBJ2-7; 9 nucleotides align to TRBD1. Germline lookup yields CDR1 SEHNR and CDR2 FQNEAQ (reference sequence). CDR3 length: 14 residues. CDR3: CASSWAQGAYEQYF. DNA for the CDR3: TGCGCCAGCAGCTGGGCACAGGGGGCGTACGAGCAGTACTTC.

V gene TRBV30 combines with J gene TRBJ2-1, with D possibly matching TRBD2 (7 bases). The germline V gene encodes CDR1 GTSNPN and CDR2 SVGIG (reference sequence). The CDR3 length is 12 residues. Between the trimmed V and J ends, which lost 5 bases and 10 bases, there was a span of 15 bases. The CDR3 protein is CAWSKGGREQFF. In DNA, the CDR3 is TGTGCCTGGTCGAAGGGGGGGAGGGAGCAGTTCTTC.

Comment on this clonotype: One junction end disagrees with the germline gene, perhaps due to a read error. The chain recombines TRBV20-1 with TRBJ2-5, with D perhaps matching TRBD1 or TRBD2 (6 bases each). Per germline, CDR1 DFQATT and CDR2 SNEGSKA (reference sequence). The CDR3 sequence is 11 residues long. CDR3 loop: CSAREGGETHF. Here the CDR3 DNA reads TGCAGTGCTAGGGAGGGGGGAGAGACCCACTTC.

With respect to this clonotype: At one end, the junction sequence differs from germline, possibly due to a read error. In DNA form, the CDR3 reads TGTGCCAGCAGCGTAGTCGGGGGTGCGGCAGCTCACTTT. This translates into CASSVVGGAAAHF. V is TRBV9 and J is TRBJ1-5, with D possibly TRBD1 on 5 matching bases. In germline, CDR1 is SGDLS, CDR2 YYNGEE. The CDR3 covers 13 residues. Full variable domain (outside the CDR3, taken from reference TRBV9 and TRBJ1-5): DSGVTQTPKHLITATGQRVTLRCSPRSGDLSVYWYQQSLDQGLQFLIQYYNGEERAKGNILERFSAQQFPDLHSELNLSSLELGDSALYFCASSVVGGAAAHFGDGTRLSIL.

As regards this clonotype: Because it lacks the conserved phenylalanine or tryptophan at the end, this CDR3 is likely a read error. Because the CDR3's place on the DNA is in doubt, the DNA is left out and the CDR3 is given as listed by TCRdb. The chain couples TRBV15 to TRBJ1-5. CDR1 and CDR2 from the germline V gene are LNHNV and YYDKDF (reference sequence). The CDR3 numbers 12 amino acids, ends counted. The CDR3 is CATSRDVQPQQL.

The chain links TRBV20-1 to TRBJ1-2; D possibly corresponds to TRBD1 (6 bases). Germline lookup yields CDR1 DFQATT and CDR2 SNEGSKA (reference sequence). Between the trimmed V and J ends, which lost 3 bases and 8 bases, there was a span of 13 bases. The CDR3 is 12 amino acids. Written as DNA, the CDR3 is TGCAGTGCTAGGGGGGGGACATCCGGCTACACCTTC. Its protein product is CSARGGTSGYTF.

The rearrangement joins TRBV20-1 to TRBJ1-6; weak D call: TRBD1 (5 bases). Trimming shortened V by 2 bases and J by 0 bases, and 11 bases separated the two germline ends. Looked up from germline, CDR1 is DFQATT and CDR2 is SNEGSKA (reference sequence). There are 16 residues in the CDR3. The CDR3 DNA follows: TGCAGTGCTAGACCGGGGCTCCCCTCCTATAATTCACCCCTCCACTTT. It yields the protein CSARPGLPSYNSPLHF.